This T cell receptor beta chain was profiled in a study of blood T cell repertoires in COVID-19. The overall study: Researchers got acute and convalescent COVID-19 samples from the United States, Italy and Spain. PBMCs, B-cell-depleted T cells, or T cells were the source of the cDNA or gDNA that made up the material.

Original data processing: Nucleated cell number was recorded as an estimate derived from reference gene primer amplification. Libraries were prepared by immunoSEQ multiplex PCR; TCRdb keeps only in-frame clonotypes and omits some of them. V, J and clone size were drawn from that table, and D and trimming were deduced from the DNA. The sample contains 350,000 or so clones, around 87% of which appear only once. The ends lost 4 bases at V and 6 bases at J; junction bases unmatched: 14. CDR3 length: 17 residues. Per the germline V gene, CDR1 is LGHDT and CDR2 is YNNKEL (reference sequence). This receptor was taken from a woman aged 25 to 39 with COVID-19, enrolled during active disease. This chain uses TRBV3-1 (or the pseudogene TRBV3-2) with TRBJ2-1, with TRBD2 identical over 8 bases. Sequenced material: peripheral blood. CDR3 nucleotide sequence: TGTGCCAGCAGCCCCTCAGGGTTTACTAGCGGCTTCAATGAGCAGTTCTTC. Amino acids: CASSPSGFTSGFNEQFF.